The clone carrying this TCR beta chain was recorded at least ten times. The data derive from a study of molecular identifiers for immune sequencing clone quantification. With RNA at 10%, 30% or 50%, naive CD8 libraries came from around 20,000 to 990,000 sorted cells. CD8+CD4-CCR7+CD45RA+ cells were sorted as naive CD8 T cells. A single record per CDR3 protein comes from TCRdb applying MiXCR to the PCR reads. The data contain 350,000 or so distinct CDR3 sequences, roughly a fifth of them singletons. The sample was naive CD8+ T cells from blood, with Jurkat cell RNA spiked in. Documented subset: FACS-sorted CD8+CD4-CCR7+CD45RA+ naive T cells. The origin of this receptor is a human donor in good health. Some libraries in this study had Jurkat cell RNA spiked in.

The CDR3 sequence is CATSERLAMSTDTQYF. CDR3 sequence (DNA): TGTGCCACCAGTGAGCGACTAGCGATGAGCACAGATACGCAGTATTTT. The chain is built from TRBV24-1 and TRBJ2-3; 8 bases are a match to TRBD2. Germline V gene data show CDR1 as KGHDR and CDR2 as SFDVKD. V lost 4 bases to trimming and J lost 0 bases; unmatched junction nucleotides: 5. This CDR3 spans 16 amino acids.